Sequencing of this T cell receptor (beta chain) was carried out in a study of blood T cell repertoires in COVID-19. At the level of the study: Material from acute and convalescent COVID-19 was sourced from the United States, Italy and Spain. PBMCs, B-cell-depleted T cells, or T cells were the source of the cDNA or gDNA that made up the material.

V lost 3 bases and J 2 bases, leaving 13 bases between the germline ends. Per germline, CDR1 MDHEN and CDR2 SYDVKM. The CDR3 spans 15 residues. Authors' processing steps: By means of reference gene primer amplification, nucleated cell counts were estimated. Method: immunoSEQ multiplex PCR; TCRdb's copy keeps in-frame clones and lacks some. For V, J and clone size, that table is used; D and trimming come from the DNA. The table includes about 330,000 clones, about 90% detected once. Membership in each cohort depended on participant-reported clinical history. The rearrangement joins TRBV28 to TRBJ2-5, with D maybe TRBD2 (6 bases). Sequenced input: PBMCs or T cells enriched from blood (not recorded which). The TCR was taken from a woman in her 30s who had recovered from COVID-19. The CDR3 coding sequence is TGTGCCAGCAGTTTCCAATCGGGAGATCAAGAGACCCAGTACTTC. Protein product: CASSFQSGDQETQYF.